Given below is one T cell receptor beta chain in context. Its cognate antigen has yet to be identified. No much larger clonotype is one base removed from it; base qualities were not supplied. V and J lose 0 bases and 0 bases, and a span of 13 bases separates them. Based on the germline V gene, the CDR1 and CDR2 sequences are SGDLS and YYNGEE. The CDR3 has 17 amino acids, counting the end cysteine and phenylalanine. Only the CDR3 DNA stays, 51 bases, in frame from base 1. Using the deep immunoSEQ assay, TCR CDR3 regions were amplified from genomic DNA by multiplex PCR. Extracted genomic DNA from each cell subset was distributed evenly across all wells of several immunoSEQ 96-well plates, and each plate was treated as a replicate. For sorted subsets, 200 to 250 ng of genomic DNA, equivalent to 25,000 to 30,000 T cell genomes, went into each replicate PCR. Purified libraries were quantified with a Qubit 3.0 fluorometer, sized on a Bioanalyzer 2100, and re-quantified with the KAPA Library Quantification kit. Each immunoSEQ 96-well plate was sequenced on its own single-read 150-cycle Illumina NextSeq 550 flow cell. As for how the authors treated the data: Because the immunoSEQ output held only junctional sequences and lacked quality scores, the filtering could not match the filtering applied to full-length reads. Sequences were annotated with PyIR, a Python wrapper for IgBLAST v1.9, and V/J genes and CDR3 were assigned using IMGT germline references. Reads were filtered out if the reads had weak V/J assignments (E-value above 1e-6), no CDR3, stop codons, out-of-frame junctions, or ambiguous translated residues. V3J clonotypes were defined as sequences sharing the same inferred V gene, J gene, and CDR3 amino acid sequence. To compute the percentage overlap between repertoires, the number of shared unique clonotypes was divided by the size of the smaller repertoire. Three approaches were used to assess repertoire richness: RTK rarefaction, the Chao1 estimator, and Recon v2.1 estimates of unobserved clonotypes. OLGA was used to compute generation probabilities for all TCRbeta clonotypes that the gDNA method yielded from a handful of donors. Here the immuneACCESS table is served through TCRdb, limited to in-frame sequences with V and J called. Missing clones are a known gap in these copies; in checked studies unresolved V genes cover under half, and the rest lacks a known reason. Clonal size and the V and J genes are those of that table, whereas D and trimming came from the DNA. In all, the sample holds about 600,000 clones, and about 96% of those were seen once. The top ten hold about 0.06% of the sample.

Healthy HIV-negative adults with no recently reported acute infections or vaccinations were included as donors. Every donor was a Caucasian adult living in Nashville, Tennessee, USA. Magnetic negative selection was used to enrich CD4+ T cells, after which naive cells were positively selected on CD45RA and the negative fraction became the memory subset. After blood collection by leukapheresis, PBMCs were isolated using Ficoll-Histopaque density gradient centrifugation and then cryopreserved in the vapor phase of liquid nitrogen. Analytical flow cytometry was used to check the purity and quantity of each magnetically sorted T cell population. Each sorted fraction had its genomic DNA isolated and then quantified by UV absorbance on a Nanodrop 2000c. The data were obtained in a study of shared clonotypes between healthy human individuals (dated by TCRdb to the early 2020s). Turning to the overall study: The cohort included three men and two women between 18 and 49 years of age. For each donor, CD4 naive and CD4 memory were each given three plates, CD8 naive was given two plates, and CD8 memory was given one plate. To estimate repertoire size and how much clonotypes are shared between individuals, the study performed deep sequencing of blood TCR repertoires from roughly five healthy adults. Libraries were prepared and TCR repertoires were sequenced by different laboratories using diverse techniques, in order to increase sequencing depth and limit assay-specific biases. Leukapheresis yielded between about 0.8 and 9.5 billion PBMCs per donor.

The full study reports these points: Rarefaction of sorted-subset datasets indicated incomplete sequencing despite the large sequencing depth. Higher generation probabilities were observed for clonotypes shared by all four sorted-subset donors than for non-shared clonotypes. Only blood was sampled, and tissue TCR repertoires likely differ from those in blood. Larger estimated clonotype richness was generally found for naive subsets than for memory subsets. Because the study included only a small number of donors, the genetic and exposure-history diversity represented was limited. Based on pairwise subsampling, the degree of clonotype sharing among donors was expected to be affected by sequencing depth. Across a handful of donors, about 5.2% of naive CD4, roughly 3.4% of naive CD8, approximately 2.5% of memory CD4, and around 0.4% of memory CD8 clonotypes were shared.

The sequence came from a woman in her thirties in good health. The V and J genes are TRBV9 and TRBJ1-3; the D region possibly corresponds to TRBD1 (5 bases align). Sequences were obtained from naive CD4+ T cells sorted from blood. The label giving this sample's cell subset or site can be read as: CD45RA+ positively selected. The CDR3 protein is CASSVEGLLTSGNTIYF. The nucleotide sequence is given as TGTGCCAGCAGCGTAGAGGGACTCCTGACCTCTGGAAACACCATATATTTT. With the portions outside the CDR3 filled from the reference TRBV9 and TRBJ1-3 genes, the complete variable region becomes DSGVTQTPKHLITATGQRVTLRCSPRSGDLSVYWYQQSLDQGLQFLIQYYNGEERAKGNILERFSAQQFPDLHSELNLSSLELGDSALYFCASSVEGLLTSGNTIYFGEGSWLTVV.